This T cell receptor (beta chain) emerged from a study of control samples from healthy donors and cancer patients. The junction had 1 base not matched to a gene; V was cut back by 3 bases and J by 5 bases. CDR1 SGHAT and CDR2 FQNNGV come from the germline V gene. The CDR3 loop spans 15 amino acids. Only in-frame clones appear in the TCRdb table, and some are missing; sequencing was by immunoSEQ multiplex PCR. The sample contains fewer than 500,000 clones, about nine tenths of which appear only once. Sequenced material: PBMCs. The receptor's source is a man aged 35-49 years with head and neck cancer. This rearrangement joins TRBV11-2 to TRBJ2-1; 13 nucleotides align to TRBD2. The CDR3 spells CASSFTSGGDNEQFF. CDR3 nucleotide sequence: TGTGCCAGCAGCTTCACTAGCGGGGGGGACAATGAGCAGTTCTTC.